Listed below are T cell receptor beta chains from one sample, sequenced in a study of cytomegalovirus exposure and HLA in healthy donors. Clones were read by immunoSEQ multiplex PCR, and TCRdb kept only the in-frame ones, dropping some. The sample contains around 180,000 clones, roughly 78% of which appear only once. The specimen sequenced was PBMCs. These receptor sequences come from a woman between 50 and 59 years old in good health and CMV-seropositive. Both conserved end residues are part of each CDR3. The order of the fields is CDR3 DNA, CDR3 protein, CDR3 length, J gene, V gene, D gene, clone size. A D gene is named only where the DNA matches it firmly. Size tells how often a clone was seen (once, few, many) or the class of an expanded clone, and some rows leave it out.

DNA: TGTGCCAGCTCTGGGGAAGGGACAGTTCCCTACGAGCAGTACTTC
CDR3: CASSGEGTVPYEQYF
length: 15
J: TRBJ2-7
V: TRBV18
D: TRBD1
size: NA

DNA: TGTGCCAGCAGCTTCGGGGTGGAGTCAGAAACTGAAGCTTTCTTT
CDR3: CASSFGVESETEAFF
length: 15
J: TRBJ1-1
V: TRBV5-4
D: NA
size: NA

DNA: TGTGCCAGCAGCTTAACCAGGGAAGGGGAGCTGTTTTTT
CDR3: CASSLTREGELFF
length: 13
J: TRBJ2-2
V: TRBV7-3
D: NA
size: NA

DNA: TGTGCCAGTAGTGCCGGACAGGGGCAATGGAACACTGAAGCTTTCTTT
CDR3: CASSAGQGQWNTEAFF
length: 16
J: TRBJ1-1
V: TRBV19
D: TRBD1
size: NA

DNA: TGTGCCAGCAGCTTAGAGCGGGGGGATGCCTACGAGCAGTACTTC
CDR3: CASSLERGDAYEQYF
length: 15
J: TRBJ2-7
V: TRBV11-2
D: TRBD2
size: few

DNA: TGTGCCAGCAGCTTAGAGGGAGGTGAAGCTTTCTTT
CDR3: CASSLEGGEAFF
length: 12
J: TRBJ1-1
V: TRBV11-3
D: NA
size: NA

DNA: TGCGCCAGCAGCTTACTAGCGGGGACGCGGACAGATACGCAGTATTTT
CDR3: CASSLLAGTRTDTQYF
length: 16
J: TRBJ2-3
V: TRBV5-1
D: TRBD2
size: NA

DNA: TGTGCCAGCAGCTTAGGGCCGCGGGGTAATTCACCCCTCCACTTT
CDR3: CASSLGPRGNSPLHF
length: 15
J: TRBJ1-6
V: TRBV7-2
D: NA
size: NA

DNA: TGTGCCAGCAGCGCGGGACAGTCAAGCTCCTACGAGCAGTACTTC
CDR3: CASSAGQSSSYEQYF
length: 15
J: TRBJ2-7
V: TRBV9
D: TRBD1
size: NA

DNA: TGCGCCAGCAGCTTAGCGACAGGGAAGATGAACACTGAAGCTTTCTTT
CDR3: CASSLATGKMNTEAFF
length: 16
J: TRBJ1-1
V: TRBV5-1
D: TRBD1
size: NA

DNA: TGTGCCAGCAGTTTCTCCGGGACAGGGGCCTCTGGGGCCAACGTCCTGACTTTC
CDR3: CASSFSGTGASGANVLTF
length: 18
J: TRBJ2-6
V: TRBV27
D: TRBD1
size: NA

DNA: TGTGCCAGCAGCGACTCGACAGGTCTGGACGAGCAGTACTTC
CDR3: CASSDSTGLDEQYF
length: 14
J: TRBJ2-7
V: TRBV13
D: NA
size: NA

DNA: TGTGCCAGTCAGTGGTCTGGGGCCAACGTCCTGACTTTC
CDR3: CASQWSGANVLTF
length: 13
J: TRBJ2-6
V: TRBV27
D: NA
size: once

DNA: TGTGCCAGCAGTCCCGGACAGAGAGGTTCCTACGAGCAGTACTTC
CDR3: CASSPGQRGSYEQYF
length: 15
J: TRBJ2-7
V: TRBV27
D: NA
size: NA

DNA: TGTGCCAGCAGTCCGGGGACAGGGGTGCAAGAGACCCAGTACTTC
CDR3: CASSPGTGVQETQYF
length: 15
J: TRBJ2-5
V: TRBV27
D: TRBD1
size: NA